This is a list of T cell receptor beta chains from one sample in a study of prognosis after radiotherapy for stage I lung cancer. TCRdb re-called the multiplex PCR reads with MiXCR, one entry per CDR3 protein. Among about 14,000 distinct CDR3 sequences listed, 28% were seen once. This material consisted of PBMCs, taken before or after stereotactic body radiation therapy (not recorded which). These receptors were taken from a donor over 45 with non-small cell lung cancer. Both conserved end residues are part of each CDR3. D genes are given only for firm matches. Some rows mark clone size as missing; the rest say once, few, many or name a class of expanded clone.

D: TRBD2
V: TRBV5-4
J: TRBJ2-2
size: -
CDR3: CASSRLAGGHNTGELFF
DNA: TGTGCCAGCAGCAGACTAGCGGGAGGGCATAACACCGGGGAGCTGTTTTTT

D: TRBD2
V: TRBV6-4
J: TRBJ2-2
size: medium-sized
CDR3: CASKGGGRALGELFF
DNA: TGTGCCAGCAAGGGGGGCGGGAGGGCCCTCGGGGAGCTGTTTTTT

D: -
V: TRBV30
J: TRBJ1-2
size: medium-sized
CDR3: CAWSWGISSYTF
DNA: TGTGCCTGGAGTTGGGGGATCTCTAGCTACACCTTC

D: TRBD1
V: TRBV11-2
J: TRBJ2-6
size: many
CDR3: CASRPPFEGASGANVLTF
DNA: TGTGCCAGCAGGCCCCCTTTTGAGGGGGCGAGTGGGGCCAACGTCCTGACTTTC

D: -
V: TRBV6-1
J: TRBJ2-3
size: medium-sized
CDR3: CASARQPSDTQYF
DNA: TGTGCCAGCGCGAGACAGCCCTCAGATACGCAGTATTTT

D: TRBD1
V: TRBV19
J: TRBJ1-2
size: many
CDR3: CASSMDRRDGYTF
DNA: TGTGCCAGTAGTATGGACAGGAGGGATGGCTACACCTTC

D: -
V: TRBV5-1
J: TRBJ2-1
size: -
CDR3: CASSRSIRSSYNEQFF
DNA: TGCGCCAGCAGCCGATCAATTAGGAGCTCCTACAATGAGCAGTTCTTC

D: -
V: TRBV6-2/TRBV6-3
J: TRBJ2-7
size: -
CDR3: CASSVHPGTWSPYEQYF
DNA: TGTGCCAGCAGTGTTCATCCCGGGACTTGGAGCCCCTACGAGCAGTACTTC

D: TRBD2
V: TRBV5-8
J: TRBJ2-5
size: few
CDR3: CASTTGLGLAGLAQYF
DNA: TGTGCCAGCACGACCGGGTTGGGACTAGCGGGACTGGCCCAGTACTTC

D: -
V: TRBV9
J: TRBJ2-7
size: many
CDR3: CASSVGLYPFYEQYF
DNA: TGTGCCAGCAGCGTAGGGTTATACCCTTTCTACGAGCAGTACTTC

D: -
V: TRBV7-8
J: TRBJ1-1
size: many
CDR3: CASSIGTPANTEAFF
DNA: TGTGCCAGCAGCATCGGGACACCGGCTAACACTGAAGCTTTCTTT

D: TRBD1
V: TRBV20-1
J: TRBJ2-7
size: -
CDR3: CRVGQGWDEQYF
DNA: TGCCGCGTGGGACAGGGGTGGGACGAGCAGTACTTC

D: -
V: TRBV27
J: TRBJ2-2
size: many
CDR3: CASLSNANTGELFF
DNA: TGTGCCAGCCTCTCGAACGCGAACACCGGGGAGCTGTTTTTT

D: -
V: TRBV9
J: TRBJ1-2
size: many
CDR3: CASSPGGSHGYTF
DNA: TGTGCCAGCTCTCCCGGAGGGAGTCATGGCTACACCTTC

D: -
V: TRBV28
J: TRBJ1-5
size: -
CDR3: CASSWDPSGGQPQHF
DNA: TGTGCCAGCAGCTGGGACCCATCAGGTGGTCAGCCCCAGCATTTT

D: -
V: TRBV15
J: TRBJ1-5
size: many
CDR3: CATSGGANQPQHF
DNA: TGTGCCACCAGTGGGGGGGCAAATCAGCCCCAGCATTTT

D: -
V: TRBV6-1
J: TRBJ1-1
size: many
CDR3: CASSPDGNTEAFF
DNA: TGTGCCAGCAGTCCCGACGGGAACACTGAAGCTTTCTTT

D: -
V: TRBV11-3
J: TRBJ1-1
size: many
CDR3: CASSSEGGTTEAFF
DNA: TGTGCCAGCAGCTCAGAGGGGGGGACAACTGAAGCTTTCTTT

D: TRBD1
V: TRBV19
J: TRBJ1-1
size: many
CDR3: CASSMTRQGQTEAFF
DNA: TGTGCCAGTAGTATGACGAGACAGGGACAAACTGAAGCTTTCTTT

D: TRBD2
V: TRBV12-3/TRBV12-4
J: TRBJ2-2
size: many
CDR3: CASKLRAGLAGERDTGELFF
DNA: TGTGCCAGCAAATTAAGGGCTGGACTAGCGGGAGAGAGAGACACCGGGGAGCTGTTTTTT

D: -
V: TRBV7-9
J: TRBJ2-7
size: many
CDR3: CASSLLAKPYEQYF
DNA: TGTGCCAGCAGCTTACTCGCGAAACCCTACGAGCAGTACTTC

D: TRBD2
V: TRBV19
J: TRBJ2-1
size: medium-sized
CDR3: CASSMTSPNEQFF
DNA: TGTGCCAGTAGTATGACTAGCCCCAATGAGCAGTTCTTC

D: -
V: TRBV20-1
J: TRBJ2-7
size: many
CDR3: CSAPGTATYEQYF
DNA: TGCAGTGCTCCCGGGACCGCTACGTACGAGCAGTACTTC

D: -
V: TRBV5-6
J: TRBJ1-1
size: -
CDR3: CASSWRSTEAFF
DNA: TGTGCCAGCAGCTGGCGCTCTACGGAAGCTTTCTTT

D: TRBD1
V: TRBV6-2/TRBV6-3
J: TRBJ2-3
size: many
CDR3: CASSESTGADTQYF
DNA: TGTGCCAGCAGTGAATCCACAGGGGCAGATACGCAGTATTTT